The rows below give T cell receptor beta chains drawn from one sample of a study of blood T cells in healthy people across ages. Each CDR3 protein is one row after TCRdb ran MiXCR on the 5' RACE reads. The profile covers about 1,500,000 distinct CDR3 sequences, with 28% appearing a single time and over 7% taken by the ten largest. Sequenced input: blood. The receptors stem from a woman aged 25 to 39 in good health. CDR3s include the opening cysteine and the closing phenylalanine or tryptophan. The D gene is left open where the match is weak. Clone size, where shown, is once, few, many, or a class for clones that have expanded.

V,J,length,size,D,CDR3,DNA
TRBV2,TRBJ2-2,15,NA,NA,CASKSGTANTGELFF,TGTGCCAGCAAGAGTGGGACCGCGAACACCGGGGAGCTGTTTTTT
TRBV25-1,TRBJ1-1,13,NA,NA,CASSEYMRGEAFF,TGTGCCAGCAGTGAATATATGAGGGGAGAAGCTTTCTTT
TRBV28,TRBJ2-1,16,NA,TRBD2,CASSLWTSGRANEQFF,TGTGCCAGCAGTTTATGGACTAGCGGGAGGGCCAATGAGCAGTTCTTC
TRBV6-5,TRBJ2-4,15,many,NA,CASRPEGSAKNIQYF,TGTGCCAGCAGGCCGGAGGGCTCCGCCAAAAACATTCAGTACTTC
TRBV29-1,TRBJ1-1,13,few,TRBD1,CSVVQGAITEAFF,TGCAGCGTTGTGCAGGGGGCTATCACTGAAGCTTTCTTT
TRBV4-3,TRBJ1-1,14,NA,NA,CASSQESRRTEAFF,TGCGCCAGCAGCCAAGAGTCCCGGCGTACTGAAGCTTTCTTT
TRBV7-9,TRBJ1-5,13,NA,NA,CASSFAAYQPQHF,TGTGCCAGCAGCTTTGCGGCGTATCAGCCCCAGCATTTT
TRBV7-2,TRBJ2-1,15,NA,NA,CASSWNQGSYNEQFF,TGTGCCAGCAGCTGGAACCAGGGATCCTACAATGAGCAGTTCTTC
TRBV29-1,TRBJ2-7,12,many,NA,CSAGLLGFEQYF,TGCAGCGCAGGTTTGTTGGGCTTCGAGCAGTACTTC
TRBV12-3/TRBV12-4,TRBJ2-1,14,few,NA,CASSFWEAQGEQFF,TGTGCCAGCAGTTTTTGGGAGGCCCAGGGTGAGCAGTTCTTC
TRBV30,TRBJ2-1,14,NA,NA,CASRTAYEHNEQFF,TGTGCCTCTCGGACAGCTTATGAACACAATGAGCAGTTCTTC
TRBV20-1,TRBJ2-3,17,NA,TRBD2,CSARGLAGGRITDTQYF,TGCAGTGCTAGAGGACTAGCGGGGGGACGGATCACAGATACGCAGTATTTT
TRBV6-1,TRBJ2-3,14,NA,NA,CASSGRVGADTQYF,TGTGCCAGCAGTGGACGCGTGGGGGCAGATACGCAGTATTTT
TRBV5-1,TRBJ1-4,15,few,TRBD1,CASSSGQGVGEKLFF,TGCGCCAGCAGCTCCGGACAGGGGGTAGGGGAAAAACTGTTTTTT
TRBV7-2,TRBJ2-4,15,few,NA,CASSLALGLMNIQYF,TGTGCCAGCAGCTTAGCGCTCGGGCTGATGAACATTCAGTACTTC
TRBV2,TRBJ2-1,13,NA,NA,CAKTGLSGNEQFF,TGTGCCAAGACGGGACTCTCGGGAAATGAGCAGTTCTTC
TRBV7-2,TRBJ1-2,13,few,NA,CASSLQAGDDYTF,TGTGCCAGCAGCTTGCAGGCAGGGGATGACTACACCTTC
TRBV7-2,TRBJ2-7,16,many,NA,CASSLVGASLRYEQYF,TGTGCCAGCAGCTTAGTGGGGGCTAGCCTTAGGTACGAGCAGTACTTC
TRBV7-2,TRBJ1-5,16,NA,TRBD1,CASSLEGANSNQPQHF,TGTGCCAGCAGCTTAGAGGGGGCGAATAGCAATCAGCCCCAGCATTTT
TRBV27,TRBJ2-3,16,few,NA,CASSFDLGANTDTQYF,TGTGCCAGCAGTTTCGATTTGGGGGCCAACACAGATACGCAGTATTTT
TRBV28,TRBJ2-1,16,few,NA,CASRLDSDALYNEQFF,TGTGCCAGCAGGCTTGACTCCGACGCGCTTTACAATGAGCAGTTCTTC
TRBV12-3/TRBV12-4,TRBJ1-1,15,few,TRBD1,CASSSGTGGLTEAFF,TGTGCCAGCAGTTCAGGGACAGGGGGCCTCACTGAAGCTTTCTTT
TRBV20-1,TRBJ2-3,14,NA,TRBD1,CSAPTGGGGNTQYF,TGCAGTGCACCGACAGGGGGTGGGGGTAATACGCAGTATTTT
TRBV4-3,TRBJ2-3,13,NA,NA,CASSRGLSGTQYF,TGCGCCAGCAGCCGGGGACTTTCAGGTACGCAGTATTTT
TRBV6-5,TRBJ1-2,13,few,NA,CASSTQGSGGYTF,TGTGCCAGCAGCACACAGGGCTCGGGGGGCTACACCTTC
TRBV18,TRBJ1-1,14,NA,TRBD1,CASSRTGINTEAFF,TGTGCCAGCTCACGGACAGGGATCAACACTGAAGCTTTCTTT
TRBV20-1,TRBJ2-7,15,NA,NA,CSAQSRQDLSYEQYF,TGCAGTGCCCAATCTCGTCAGGATCTCTCCTACGAGCAGTACTTC
TRBV29-1,TRBJ1-2,9,NA,NA,CSERQGYTF,TGCAGTGAGCGACAGGGCTACACCTTC
TRBV9,TRBJ1-6,13,few,NA,CASSGVGNSPLHF,TGTGCCAGCAGCGGGGTGGGTAATTCACCCCTCCACTTT
TRBV9,TRBJ2-4,13,many,TRBD2,CASSSGLAFEQYF,TGTGCCAGCAGCTCCGGACTAGCGTTTGAGCAGTACTTC
TRBV5-1,TRBJ2-6,16,NA,NA,CASSTLGGSGASVLTF,TGCGCCAGCAGCACCCTGGGAGGCTCTGGGGCCAGCGTCCTGACTTTC
TRBV27,TRBJ2-5,17,NA,TRBD2,CASSLRSGGANQETQYF,TGTGCCAGCAGTTTAAGGAGCGGGGGGGCGAACCAAGAGACCCAGTACTTC
TRBV7-2,TRBJ2-5,16,NA,TRBD2,CASSPGGSGRLETQYF,TGTGCCAGCAGCCCGGGGGGTAGCGGGAGATTAGAGACCCAGTACTTC
TRBV2,TRBJ1-1,13,NA,NA,CASSVWKDSEAFF,TGTGCCAGCAGTGTTTGGAAGGACAGTGAAGCTTTCTTT
TRBV12-3/TRBV12-4,TRBJ2-1,13,NA,NA,CASSHTQNNEQFF,TGTGCCAGCAGCCACACCCAGAACAATGAGCAGTTCTTC
TRBV10-3,TRBJ2-7,13,many,NA,CAISDSSSYEQYF,TGTGCCATCAGTGACAGCAGTTCCTACGAGCAGTACTTC
TRBV5-1,TRBJ2-7,13,many,NA,CASSLETDYEQYF,TGCGCCAGCAGCTTGGAGACAGATTACGAGCAGTACTTC
TRBV30,TRBJ1-3,14,NA,NA,CAWSAWRVGNTIYF,TGTGCCTGGAGTGCCTGGAGGGTTGGAAACACCATATATTTT
TRBV10-1,TRBJ2-4,11,many,NA,CASPDVNIQYF,TGCGCCAGTCCAGACGTAAACATTCAGTACTTC
TRBV20-1,TRBJ2-1,15,NA,TRBD1,CSARDVTRQGDEQFF,TGCAGTGCTAGAGATGTAACCAGACAGGGTGATGAGCAGTTCTTC
TRBV24-1,TRBJ1-5,16,NA,TRBD1,CATSDSWTGGNQPQHF,TGTGCCACCAGTGATTCTTGGACAGGGGGCAATCAGCCCCAGCATTTT
TRBV29-1,TRBJ1-1,13,NA,TRBD1,CSGGDRVNTEAFF,TGCAGCGGAGGGGACAGGGTGAACACTGAAGCTTTCTTT
TRBV15,TRBJ2-1,13,few,NA,CATSRDLTGNGFF,TGTGCCACCAGCAGAGACCTAACAGGGAATGGGTTCTTC
TRBV12-3/TRBV12-4,TRBJ1-2,14,few,NA,CASSPTEKYYGCTF,TGTGCCAGCAGTCCCACGGAGAAATACTATGGCTGCACCTTC
TRBV28,TRBJ2-5,16,NA,NA,CASSPPVSWGQETQYF,TGTGCCAGCAGTCCCCCCGTGTCGTGGGGCCAAGAGACCCAGTACTTC
TRBV20-1,TRBJ2-3,15,few,TRBD2,CSAVTSGRLTDTQYF,TGCAGTGCAGTGACTAGCGGCCGACTCACAGATACGCAGTATTTT
TRBV2,TRBJ2-7,14,few,TRBD1,CASRGDRATYEQYF,TGTGCCAGCAGAGGGGACAGGGCCACCTACGAGCAGTACTTC
TRBV14,TRBJ1-1,15,few,NA,CASSQVMSRNTEAFF,TGTGCCAGCAGCCAAGTCATGTCACGGAACACTGAAGCTTTCTTT
TRBV6-6,TRBJ2-3,12,NA,TRBD1,CASSLDRDHQYF,TGTGCCAGCAGCCTAGACAGGGATCACCAGTATTTT
TRBV6-6,TRBJ2-1,14,NA,TRBD1,CASSYEGQGLGQFF,TGTGCCAGCAGTTACGAGGGACAGGGCCTTGGGCAGTTCTTC
TRBV12-3/TRBV12-4,TRBJ2-5,16,NA,TRBD2,CASSGPPSGIPNEQYF,TGTGCCAGCAGTGGCCCCCCTAGCGGGATACCGAATGAGCAGTACTTC
TRBV10-3,TRBJ2-5,13,NA,NA,CATGTELDNEQYF,TGTGCCACCGGGACGGAGCTAGACAATGAGCAGTACTTC
TRBV5-1,TRBJ2-1,14,NA,TRBD1,CASSTDRMTNEQFF,TGCGCCAGCAGCACGGACAGGATGACAAATGAGCAGTTCTTC
TRBV2,TRBJ1-2,14,NA,TRBD1,CASSERGGSYGYTF,TGTGCCAGCAGTGAAAGAGGGGGCTCTTATGGCTACACCTTC
TRBV28,TRBJ2-3,13,NA,NA,CASLGTRTDTQYF,TGTGCCAGCCTAGGGACCAGGACAGATACGCAGTATTTT